One T cell receptor beta chain is described in this entry. Profiled with immunoSEQ multiplex PCR; TCRdb holds only in-frame clones, not every one. The sample lists tens of thousands of clones; 85% to 90% were seen once. The entry originates in a study of blood T cell repertoires in COVID-19. CDR1 and CDR2 (germline): LNHDA, SQIVND (reference sequence). The CDR3 loop spans 14 amino acids. With 5 bases clipped from V and 0 bases from J, the junction kept 1 base outside the gene matches. The chain is built from TRBV19 and TRBJ2-7; TRBD1 aligns across 10 bases. The clonotype originates from a man in his forties or fifties with acute or convalescent COVID-19. What was sequenced was peripheral blood. The CDR3 here is CASSRTGGSYEQYF. CDR3 coding DNA: TGTGCCAGTAGTCGGACAGGGGGCTCCTACGAGCAGTACTTC.